This TCR beta chain was documented in a study of cytomegalovirus exposure and HLA in healthy donors. Study-level points and caveats: Only CMV serostatus was available as immune exposure information. Roughly even sequencing depth across donors was the assumption behind the presence/absence analyses.

Germline loops: CDR1 PRHDT, CDR2 FYEKMQ (reference sequence). V gave up 5 bases and J gave up 2 bases; unmatched junction bases: 1. The CDR3 runs 15 residues. Primers included in the PCR were 60 Vbeta and 13 Jbeta primers. Using immunoSEQ multiplex PCR, the repertoire was profiled, and TCRdb retains in-frame clones only, with some absent. The sample is made up of 130,000 or so clones, and the top ten hold about 1.4% of it. Worth noting for this clone: Its target is unknown.

The sequence derives from a middle-aged woman in good health and CMV-seronegative. Sequencing input: PBMCs. This chain joins TRBV13 and TRBJ2-1, with 12 bases lining up with TRBD2. The chain's CDR3 is CASSPSGGAYNEQFF. The CDR3 DNA is TGTGCCAGCAGCCCTAGCGGGGGGGCCTACAATGAGCAGTTCTTC.